The source of this T cell receptor beta chain is a study of blood T cell repertoires in COVID-19. At the level of the study: Nucleic acid was either cDNA or gDNA, and it came from T cells, B-cell-depleted T cells, or PBMCs.

Those enrolled, adults aged roughly 18 to 100 years, came from around 24 US areas. What the recovered Cohort 3 donors had was two negative PCRs, clearance, or symptom resolution. V shed 5 bases and J 3 bases; nucleotides not matched to a gene: 11. CDR3 length: 18 amino acids. Germline CDR1 reads MNHEY; CDR2 reads SVGEGT. Produced via immunoSEQ multiplex PCR; TCRdb's table is partial and in-frame only. This sample has hundreds of thousands of clones; approximately 80% occur once, and the top ten carry more than 3%. This clonotype originated in a woman aged 55-69 years who had recovered from COVID-19. Specimen: PBMCs or T cells enriched from blood (not recorded which). The rearrangement links TRBV6-2 or TRBV6-3 to TRBJ2-1, with TRBD1 matching 12 bases. This chain's CDR3 is CASSPPGQGALNYNEQFF. CDR3 sequence (DNA): TGTGCCAGCAGTCCCCCGGGACAGGGGGCTCTCAACTACAATGAGCAGTTCTTC.